The rows below give T cell receptor beta chains drawn from one sample of a study of T-cell memory formation after mild COVID-19. TCRdb re-called the 5' RACE reads with MiXCR, one entry per CDR3 protein. Found here are roughly 450,000 distinct CDR3 sequences, more than 15% of them singletons; the top ten hold roughly 21%. The sample consisted of PBMCs or a T cell subset sorted from them (not recorded which). These receptors all stem from a man aged 18 to 29 who had mild COVID-19 (a few samples of this study predate the infection). Cell type and time point are not known. The conserved cysteine and the conserved F or W are not part of the CDR3 here.

>TRBJ1-2|10|TRBV5-1
ASSPDLVVYT
>TRBJ2-1|12|TRBV3-1
ASSQAYRATEQF
>TRBJ1-1|13|TRBV6-2/TRBV6-3
ASSTHLYRGREAF
>TRBJ1-1|10|TRBV20-1
SANTGVRAAF
>TRBJ2-2|11|TRBV12-3/TRBV12-4
ASSPSVQGILF
>TRBJ1-2|11|TRBV20-1
SAETSGVGGYT
>TRBJ2-7|12|TRBV7-2
ASSLVELTYEQY
>TRBJ2-5|11|TRBV12-3/TRBV12-4
ASSLRAQVTQY
>TRBJ1-2|13|TRBV20-1
SARRQPLANYGYT
>TRBJ2-5|13|TRBV12-3/TRBV12-4
ASRKAGTGGETQY
>TRBJ2-1|12|TRBV12-3/TRBV12-4
ASSFPRTYNEQF
>TRBJ2-3|14|TRBV6-2/TRBV6-3
ASSYSGLGHTDTQY
>TRBJ1-1|10|TRBV12-3/TRBV12-4
ASSPDAGKAF
>TRBJ2-2|13|TRBV7-6
ASSTPVGVTGELF
>TRBJ2-1|12|TRBV7-9
ATYDPGSYNEQF
>TRBJ2-1|11|TRBV7-9
ASSDLTGNEQF
>TRBJ2-4|11|TRBV20-1
SARGGAKNIQY
>TRBJ1-1|11|TRBV4-3
ASSQRGGAEAF
>TRBJ2-3|16|TRBV4-1
ASSQDLFVGRGTDTQY
>TRBJ1-5|15|TRBV28
ASSLLSGTEFNQPQH
>TRBJ2-3|13|TRBV9
ASSVVPGVTDTQY
>TRBJ1-1|13|TRBV7-2
ASSVGGTMNTEAF
>TRBJ2-2|12|TRBV3-1
ASSQGVWDGELF
>TRBJ1-6|14|TRBV4-3
ASSQGGGVKNSPLH
>TRBJ2-1|13|TRBV7-2
ASSLDRGLSNEQF
>TRBJ1-2|12|TRBV20-1
SARMAGSNYGYT
>TRBJ1-3|13|TRBV7-9
ASSLETGAGNTIY
>TRBJ1-1|12|TRBV7-9
ASSLGGTGPEAF
>TRBJ2-5|13|TRBV5-1
ASSGGSGGGETQY
>TRBJ2-7|12|TRBV4-2
ASSPDSLTYEQY